Below, 22 T cell receptor beta chains from the same sample are listed, as sequenced in a study of cytomegalovirus exposure and HLA in healthy donors. PCR was performed using 60 Vbeta and 13 Jbeta primers. Repertoires were generated with immunoSEQ multiplex PCR, while TCRdb's copy carries only in-frame clones and drops some. The data hold 120,000 to 150,000 clones, with 60% to 80% observed a single time. Sequenced material: PBMCs. The receptors derive from a woman younger than 45 in good health and CMV-seronegative.

The V and J genes are TRBV5-4 and TRBJ1-1; 11 nucleotides align to TRBD1. Germline lookup yields CDR1 SGHNT and CDR2 YYREEE (reference sequence). V lost 3 bases and J lost 1; bases outside the gene matches: 5. The CDR3 extends over 16 amino acids. CDR3 loop: CASSSDRGLSNTEAFF. The CDR3 DNA is TGTGCCAGCAGCTCGGACAGGGGGCTTTCGAACACTGAAGCTTTCTTT.

The CDR3 bases are TGTGCCAGCAGTCCGGACAGGGGCCGCTATGGCTACACCTTC. Its protein is CASSPDRGRYGYTF. This chain connects TRBV6-5 to TRBJ1-2; 9 bases agree with TRBD1. CDR1 and CDR2 (germline): MNHEY, SVGAGI. This CDR3 comprises 14 residues. J gave up 4 bases and V 5 bases, and 5 bases lay outside the gene matches.

V gene TRBV5-6 combines with J gene TRBJ1-4; a weak D match, TRBD1 (6 bases). Germline assignment: CDR1 SGHDT and CDR2 YYEEEE. Deletions cut 9 bases from V and 8 bases from J, with 20 bases between. CDR3 length: 14 residues. CDR3 region: CAIPFRGGGEKLFF. The CDR3 DNA reads as TGTGCCATCCCCTTCAGAGGGGGGGGAGAAAAACTGTTTTTT.

This sequence joins TRBV4-3 and TRBJ2-5, with TRBD1 matching 9 bases. V shed 0 bases and J 5 bases; nucleotides not matched to a gene: 4. Germline V gene data show CDR1 as LGHNA and CDR2 as YSLEER. This CDR3 is built from 15 residues. CDR3 region: CASSQEGTGRETQYF. DNA of the CDR3: TGCGCCAGCAGCCAAGAAGGGACAGGGCGGGAGACCCAGTACTTC.

The V and J genes are TRBV7-8 and TRBJ2-2; D ambiguous. CDR3 length equals 13 residues. Germline values: CDR1 SGHVS, CDR2 FQNEAQ. V lost 1 base and J lost 4, with 4 bases in between. DNA of the CDR3: TGTGCCAGCAGCTTAGTCTCCACCGGGGAGCTGTTTTTT. It encodes CASSLVSTGELFF.

The chain uses TRBV6-5 and TRBJ1-1; no firm D call. V was cut by 5 bases and J by 5 bases, with 9 bases left in between. The CDR3 is 12 residues long. In germline, CDR1 is MNHEY, CDR2 SVGAGI. The CDR3 coding sequence is TGTGCCAGCAGTCATTCTCGGACTGAAGCTTTCTTT. It yields the protein CASSHSRTEAFF.

The chain is built from TRBV5-1 and TRBJ2-7; 10 positions agree with TRBD2. Germline CDR1 SGHRS, CDR2 YFSETQ. This CDR3 is built from 16 residues. With V trimmed by 3 bases and J by 2 bases, 8 bases remained unmatched. In nucleotides, the CDR3 is TGCGCCAGCAGCTCGGGTGGACTAGCGGCCACCTACGAGCAGTACTTC. Encoded protein: CASSSGGLAATYEQYF.

The chain has TRBV5-6 and TRBJ1-1, with a tentative D call TRBD1 (5 bases). The CDR3 has 12 residues. Trimming shortened V by 0 bases and J by 11 bases, and 11 bases separated the two germline ends. CDR1 and CDR2 (germline): SGHDT, YYEEEE. The CDR3 DNA is TGTGCCAGCAGCTTGGCGGGACTGGCGGCTTTCTTT. Encoded protein: CASSLAGLAAFF.

Only a few counts were recorded for this clone. This sequence joins TRBV7-6 and TRBJ2-7; 8 nucleotides match TRBD1. The CDR3 extends over 14 amino acids. Germline trimming cut 1 base from V and 6 bases from J; bases unmatched to any gene: 5. CDR1 and CDR2 from the germline V gene are SGHVS and FNYEAQ. This chain's CDR3 is CASSLEGDRIEQYF. As DNA, the CDR3 is TGTGCCAGCAGCTTAGAGGGGGACAGGATCGAGCAGTACTTC.

The rearrangement uses TRBV4-1 and TRBJ2-7; 12 nucleotides agree with TRBD2. This CDR3 has 20 amino acids. Germline values: CDR1 MGHRA, CDR2 YSYEKL. V trimming: 0 bases; J trimming: 5 bases; junction bases outside the gene matches: 17. The CDR3 here is CASSQERGRLAGGPGNEQYF. CDR3 DNA: TGCGCCAGCAGCCAAGAAAGGGGGAGGCTAGCGGGGGGGCCGGGGAACGAGCAGTACTTC.

The chain links TRBV12-5 to TRBJ2-3, with TRBD1 identical over 9 bases. The V and J ends lost 0 bases and 2 bases, in that order; junction bases with no gene match: 18. This CDR3 comprises 21 residues. Germline CDR1 LGHNT, CDR2 FRNRAP. In DNA, the CDR3 is TGTGCTAGTGGTTTGGTACGTCTCCGGGACAGGGAGGGCCTATTCACAGATACGCAGTATTTT. Protein product: CASGLVRLRDREGLFTDTQYF.

The chain has TRBV2 and TRBJ2-1; 7 bases agree with TRBD2. V lost 2 bases and J lost 8; bases outside the gene matches: 12. This CDR3 region has 16 residues. The germline V gene has CDR1 SNHLY and CDR2 FYNNEI. CDR3 sequence reads: CASSERGLPWYDEQFF. Here the CDR3 DNA reads TGTGCCAGCAGTGAAAGGGGACTACCTTGGTACGATGAGCAGTTCTTC. Combining the CDR3 with reference TRBV2 and TRBJ2-1 gives the whole variable domain EPEVTQTPSHQVTQMGQEVILRCVPISNHLYFYWYRQILGQKVEFLVSFYNNEISEKSEIFDDQFSVERPDGSNFTLKIRSTKLEDSAMYFCASSERGLPWYDEQFFGPGTRLTVL.

The chain carries TRBV9 and TRBJ1-2, with TRBD1 matching over 9 bases. The CDR3 extends over 18 amino acids. Germline-derived CDR1 and CDR2 are SGDLS and YYNGEE. The V segment lost 3 bases and the J segment 3 bases; nucleotides outside the gene matches: 15. The CDR3 nucleotides are TGTGCCAGCAGCGCACCCTTCGGGACAGGGCGGGATGACTATGGCTACACCTTC. Its translation: CASSAPFGTGRDDYGYTF.

J is TRBJ2-1 and V is TRBV5-1; 13 bases fit TRBD2. This CDR3 is 18 amino acids long. Unmatched junction bases numbered 6, after V lost 1 base and J lost 2 bases. The germline CDR1 and CDR2 sequences are SGHRS and YFSETQ. Here the CDR3 DNA reads TGCGCCAGCAGCTTGTGGACTAGCGGGGGCGACGCCTACAATGAGCAGTTCTTC. It specifies CASSLWTSGGDAYNEQFF.

This clone was detected only a few times. This sequence joins TRBV10-1 and TRBJ1-4; possible D gene TRBD1, 5 bases. Trimming removed 6 bases from V and 10 bases from J, with 18 bases in between. CDR1 WNHNN and CDR2 SYGVQD come from the germline V gene (reference sequence). There are 14 residues in the CDR3. CDR3 DNA: TGCGCCAGCAGCCCCGGGACCGGCGGGAGAAAACTGTTTTTT. Encoded protein: CASSPGTGGRKLFF.

V gene TRBV19 combines with J gene TRBJ2-1; 11 bases agree with TRBD1. CDR3 length equals 15 residues. The ends lost 1 base at V and 6 bases at J; junction bases unmatched: 2. From germline, CDR1 is LNHDA and CDR2 SQIVND (reference sequence). The CDR3 is CASSIVGTGGNEQFF. CDR3 nucleotides: TGTGCCAGTAGTATAGTAGGGACAGGGGGCAATGAGCAGTTCTTC. The whole variable domain, remainder taken from reference TRBV19 and TRBJ2-1, is DGGITQSPKYLFRKEGQNVTLSCEQNLNHDAMYWYRQDPGQGLRLIYYSQIVNDFQKGDIAEGYSVSREKKESFPLTVTSAQKNPTAFYLCASSIVGTGGNEQFFGPGTRLTVL.

The chain carries TRBV7-2 and TRBJ2-7; 7 positions match TRBD1. V lost 2 bases, J lost 0 bases, and 1 base stayed unmatched. Germline CDR1 is SGHTA and CDR2 is FQGNSA. The CDR3 sequence is 14 residues long. In nucleotides, the CDR3 is TGTGCCAGCAGCTTACGGGACAGCTCCTACGAGCAGTACTTC. This sequence encodes CASSLRDSSYEQYF. The variable domain in full, completed from reference TRBV7-2 and TRBJ2-7, reads GAGVSQSPSNKVTEKGKDVELRCDPISGHTALYWYRQSLGQGLEFLIYFQGNSAPDKSGLPSDRFSAERTGGSVSTLTIQRTQQEDSAVYLCASSLRDSSYEQYFGPGTRLTVT.

The J gene is TRBJ2-7, the V gene TRBV7-2, with 9 bases that match TRBD1. The CDR3 spans 15 residues. Germline V gene data show CDR1 as SGHTA and CDR2 as FQGNSA. The J segment lost 2 bases and the V segment lost 0 bases, leaving 2 bases of the junction unmatched. As DNA, the CDR3 is TGTGCCAGCAGCTTAGCAGGGACAGGGACCTACGAGCAGTACTTC. It is translated as CASSLAGTGTYEQYF.

V is TRBV6-5 and J is TRBJ1-2; 7 nucleotides match TRBD1. The CDR3 runs 13 residues. Germline V CDR1 and CDR2: MNHEY, SVGAGI. With 6 bases clipped from V and 8 bases from J, the junction kept 9 bases outside the gene matches. CDR3: CASRKDRVQGYTF. CDR3 bases: TGTGCCAGCAGAAAAGACAGGGTGCAAGGCTACACCTTC.

The chain recombines TRBV6-5 with TRBJ1-3, with 12 bases that match TRBD1. The ends lost 2 bases at V and 6 bases at J; junction bases unmatched: 5. This CDR3 has 16 residues. Germline loops: CDR1 MNHEY, CDR2 SVGAGI. The DNA for the CDR3 is TGTGCCAGCAGTTACCGGGACAGGGGGCTTGAAAACACCATATATTTT. Translating gives CASSYRDRGLENTIYF.

The chain links TRBV6-1 to TRBJ1-4, with TRBD1 matching over 7 bases. Germline CDR1 and CDR2: MNHNS and SASEGT. The ends lost 7 bases at V and 5 bases at J; junction bases unmatched: 10. The CDR3 length is 15 residues. The chain's CDR3 is CASTPTGTANEKLFF. CDR3 nucleotide sequence: TGTGCCAGCACCCCCACCGGGACAGCGAATGAAAAACTGTTTTTT.

The rearrangement joins TRBV5-5 to TRBJ1-1; 8 bases fit TRBD1. This CDR3 contains 13 residues. V lost 4 bases, J lost 7 bases, and 6 bases stayed unmatched. CDR1 SGHKS and CDR2 YYEKEE come from the germline V gene (reference sequence). The CDR3 DNA follows: TGTGCCAGCAGCGCTCCGACAGGGGTTGAAGCTTTCTTT. Amino acids: CASSAPTGVEAFF.